Sequencing of this T cell receptor (beta chain) was carried out in a study of regulatory T cells in long-lasting Graves disease (dated by TCRdb to about 2021). With respect to the entire study: In the newly diagnosed Graves' disease group, patients had been taking antithyroid drugs for less than 3 months. Patients with persistent Graves' disease were compared with patients with newly diagnosed Graves' disease using TCR sequencing and RNA sequencing of peripheral blood. The study took place in China and was registered as a clinical trial. TCR sequencing covered 13 persistent and some 20 newly diagnosed Graves' disease patients, 33 samples in total.

In the paper's terms, the time point label means: newly diagnosed GD, antithyroid drugs for less than 3 months. For both TCR sequencing and RNA sequencing, RNA was extracted from PBMCs in TRIzol. Graves' disease was diagnosed according to American Thyroid Association guidelines. Patients for the study were recruited at an endocrinology department in Xi'an, China. From each patient, approximately 10 milliliters of peripheral blood was collected into an EDTA anticoagulant tube. PBMCs were isolated by Ficoll Paque Plus density gradient separation without further T cell sorting. An Agilent 2100 Bioanalyzer and agarose gel were used to assess RNA quality, and a NanoDrop 2000 was used to measure RNA concentration. Notes on this clonotype: Which antigen it targets is not known. Base qualities are not recorded, but no much larger clone differs from it by a single base.

The study at large found these results: Because the primary lesion, thyroid tissue, could not be accessed, the study looked at peripheral blood alone. Lower TCR Shannon entropy and fewer highly expanded clones were observed in persistent Graves' disease patients than in newly diagnosed patients, which suggested clonal expansion. The authors acknowledged the small sample size as a limitation that may reduce accuracy. TRBV28, TRBJ1-2 and TRBJ2-5 were preferentially used in persistent disease, while TRBV20-1 and TRBJ2-1 were favored in newly diagnosed disease. Sequencing and analysis were restricted to the TCR beta chain. More public clonotypes were shared among persistent patients (under 3,000) than among newly diagnosed patients (roughly 1,000).

The library was obtained by multiplex PCR. The reads were generated on an Illumina HiSeq 4000. TCR beta libraries were built with iRepertoire HTBI primers and Arm-PCR amplification of CDR3 regions. Before sequencing, the PCR products underwent gel purification. The original methods were these. A total of around 66 TRBV and some 15 TRBJ segments were identified across samples and were used for gene usage analysis of CDR3 amino acid clonotypes. COPE and FqMerger were used to merge filtered high-quality paired reads into contigs. Contigs were aligned with BLAST to IMGT TRBV, TRBD and TRBJ reference genes, and CDR3 was defined per IMGT. Any clonotype with a frequency above 0.1% was classified as a highly expanded clone. Shannon entropy served as the measure of repertoire diversity, while the Gini coefficient captured V-J evenness. Clonotypes shared by more than one individual were considered public. In-frame beta chains were kept once TCRdb had trimmed the public reads at Q25 with fastp and called clones with MiXCR. CDR3 protein sequences are deduplicated, and each keeps its most common genes and DNA. The V and J calls and clone size are TCRdb's, not the authors'. Recorded for this sample are approximately 400,000 distinct CDR3 sequences; around a sixth of them occurred a single time. The biggest ten clones account for approximately 21% of the sample.

Looking up the germline V gene yields CDR1 SGHTA and CDR2 FQGTGA. CDR3 length: 14 amino acids, cysteine to phenylalanine. Only the CDR3 part of the read is kept: 42 bases, read in frame from the first base. V was cut back by 5 bases and J by 10 bases, leaving a gap of 19 bases between them. The chain is encoded by TRBV7-3 joined to TRBJ2-3; there is no confident call for the D gene. The origin of this receptor is a female donor with Graves disease. Sequenced material: peripheral blood mononuclear cells (PBMCs), taken at new diagnosis, from a patient treated with antithyroid drugs. CDR3 sequence: CASSPVAAPRAQYF. The nucleotide sequence reads as follows: TGTGCCAGCAGCCCGGTGGCGGCACCCCGGGCGCAGTATTTT.